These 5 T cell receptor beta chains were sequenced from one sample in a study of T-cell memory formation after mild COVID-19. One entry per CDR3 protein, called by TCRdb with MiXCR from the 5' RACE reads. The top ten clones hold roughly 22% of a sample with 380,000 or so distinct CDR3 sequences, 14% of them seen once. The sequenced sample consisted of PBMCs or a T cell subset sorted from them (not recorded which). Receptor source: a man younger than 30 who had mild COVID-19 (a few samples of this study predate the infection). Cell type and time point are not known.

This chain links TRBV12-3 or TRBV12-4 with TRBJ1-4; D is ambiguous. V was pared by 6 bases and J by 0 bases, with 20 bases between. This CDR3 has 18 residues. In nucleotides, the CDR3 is TGTGCCAGCAGCCTGATAAAGGACTACGAAACAACTAATGAAAAACTGTTTTTT. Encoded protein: CASSLIKDYETTNEKLFF.

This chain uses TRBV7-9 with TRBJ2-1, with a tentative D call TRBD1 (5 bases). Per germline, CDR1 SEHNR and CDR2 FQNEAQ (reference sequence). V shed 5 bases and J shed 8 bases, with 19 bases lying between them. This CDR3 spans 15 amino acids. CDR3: CASSIQRPPQDEQFF. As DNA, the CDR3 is TGTGCCAGCAGCATACAGAGACCCCCACAGGATGAGCAGTTCTTC.

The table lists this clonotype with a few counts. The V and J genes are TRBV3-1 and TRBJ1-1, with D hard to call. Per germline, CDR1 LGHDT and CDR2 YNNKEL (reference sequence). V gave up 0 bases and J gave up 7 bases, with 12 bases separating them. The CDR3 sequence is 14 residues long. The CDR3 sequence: CASSQDEIPYEAFF. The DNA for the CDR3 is TGTGCCAGCAGCCAAGATGAGATACCCTATGAAGCTTTCTTT. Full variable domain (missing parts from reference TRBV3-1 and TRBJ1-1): DTAVSQTPKYLVTQMGNDKSIKCEQNLGHDTMYWYKQDSKKFLKIMFSYNNKELIINETVPNRFSPKSPDKAHLNLHINSLELGDSAVYFCASSQDEIPYEAFFGQGTRLTVV.

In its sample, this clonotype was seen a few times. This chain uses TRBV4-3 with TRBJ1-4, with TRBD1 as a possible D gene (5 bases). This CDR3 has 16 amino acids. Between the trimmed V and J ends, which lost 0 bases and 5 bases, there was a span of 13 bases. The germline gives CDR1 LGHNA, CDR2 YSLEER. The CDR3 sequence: CASSQDSAGINEKLFF. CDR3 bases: TGCGCCAGCAGCCAAGATTCGGCAGGGATAAATGAAAAACTGTTTTTT.

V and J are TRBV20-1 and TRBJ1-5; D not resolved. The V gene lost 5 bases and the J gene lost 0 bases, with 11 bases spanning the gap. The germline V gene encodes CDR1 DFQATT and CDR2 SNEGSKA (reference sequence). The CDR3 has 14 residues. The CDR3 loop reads CSASKEYSNQPQHF. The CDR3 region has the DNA TGCAGTGCTTCCAAAGAATATAGCAATCAGCCCCAGCATTTT.